This note documents a single TCR beta chain sequence. How the authors handled the data: Amplification of reference gene primers provided the estimated nucleated cell counts. The assay was immunoSEQ multiplex PCR, and TCRdb's table has in-frame clones only and misses some. V and J calls and clone size follow that table, whereas D and trimming were derived from the DNA. The table records approximately 230,000 clones, approximately 90% of them present only once. The data were obtained in a study of blood T cell repertoires in COVID-19. Study as a whole: Nucleic acid was either cDNA or gDNA, and it came from T cells, B-cell-depleted T cells, or PBMCs.

Germline values: CDR1 MGHDK, CDR2 SYGVNS. CDR3 length equals 14 residues. Deletions cut 2 bases from V and 2 bases from J, with 10 bases between. Cohort placement rested on clinical history that participants reported themselves. Recovered participants had two consecutive negative NP/OP PCR tests, healthcare professional clearance, or symptom resolution. The sequencing input was PBMCs or T cells enriched from blood (not recorded which). This rearrangement joins TRBV25-1 to TRBJ2-7; perhaps TRBD1 as D (7 bases). This TCR was sampled from a man between 18 and 29 years old who had recovered from COVID-19. CDR3 residues: CASSEQGGPYEQYF. The CDR3, as DNA: TGTGCCAGCAGTGAACAGGGGGGACCCTACGAGCAGTACTTC.